This T cell receptor beta chain was found in a study of blood T cells in healthy people across ages. Isolation of PBMCs gave at least 6 million cells per sample. This clonotype was detected many times. Its specificity is not known. Trimming stripped 3 bases from V and 2 bases from J, with 11 bases between. CDR1 is SGHTA and CDR2 is FQGNSA in the germline V gene. The CDR3 spans 14 residues. The study's findings and limits: Samples with more naive T cells showed higher observed beta diversity. Reliance upon unsorted PBMCs precluded definitive naive versus antigen-experienced comparison.

Next came a second PCR, run for about 7 to 12 cycles, which used a sample-barcoded 5' primer along with a J-beta primer mix. MiXCR was run by TCRdb on the 5' RACE reads, yielding one entry per CDR3 protein. The sample lists 1.5 million to 2 million distinct CDR3 sequences; approximately 30% were seen once. The sample was blood. The V gene is TRBV7-2, the J gene TRBJ2-7; D is possibly TRBD2 (5 bases). The origin of this receptor is a woman aged 25 to 39 in good health. CDR3 nucleotide sequence: TGTGCCAGCAGCTTTACGGGATCCCCCTACGAGCAGTACTTC. It encodes CASSFTGSPYEQYF.